A single sample gave rise to the 5 T cell receptor beta chains below, sequenced in a study of blood T cell repertoires in COVID-19. Method: immunoSEQ multiplex PCR; TCRdb's copy keeps in-frame clones and lacks some. The table lists 45,000 to 70,000 clones, roughly nine tenths of them singletons. The sample was peripheral blood. The receptors come from a woman aged 55 to 70 with active or convalescent COVID-19.

The chain is built from TRBV2 and TRBJ1-5; D not resolved. The CDR3 has 14 residues. V dropped 1 base and J dropped 6 bases, with 10 bases sitting between them. The germline gives CDR1 SNHLY, CDR2 FYNNEI. CDR3 sequence: CASSEGMRGQPQHF. CDR3 DNA sequence: TGTGCCAGCAGTGAAGGGATGCGGGGTCAGCCCCAGCATTTT.

The sample holds one count of this clone. The chain couples TRBV4-1 to TRBJ1-2; D is ambiguous. CDR1 MGHRA and CDR2 YSYEKL come from the germline V gene. This CDR3 has 16 amino acids. Trimming cost V 1 base and J 3 bases, with 15 bases left between them. The CDR3 DNA reads as TGCGCCAGCAGCCAAGGAGGTCAGCTGGGAGACTATGGCTACACCTTC. It yields the protein CASSQGGQLGDYGYTF.

The chain joins TRBV7-9 to TRBJ1-5; D gene uncertain. V was pared by 5 bases and J by 3 bases, with 5 bases between. The CDR3 loop spans 12 amino acids. CDR1 and CDR2 (germline): SEHNR, FQNEAQ (reference sequence). Here the CDR3 DNA reads TGTGCCAGCAGCCCTCCCAATCAGCCCCAGCATTTT. Its protein is CASSPPNQPQHF.

The sample holds a few counts of this clone. The chain carries TRBV4-2 and TRBJ1-2, with D uncertain. The CDR3 has 12 residues. Germline-derived CDR1 and CDR2 are LGHNA and YNFKEQ. Trimming shortened V by 0 bases and J by 5 bases, and 4 bases separated the two germline ends. CDR3 region: CASSQDQYGYTF. CDR3 nucleotide sequence: TGTGCCAGCAGCCAAGATCAGTATGGCTACACCTTC.

This clone showed up just once. The chain couples TRBV28 to TRBJ2-1; D perhaps matches TRBD2 (6 bases). The V gene's germline CDR1 is MDHEN and CDR2 SYDVKM. V dropped 9 bases and J dropped 3 bases, with 24 bases sitting between them. This CDR3 comprises 17 residues. This CDR3 is CASSPPRPGLVYNEQFF. Written as DNA, the CDR3 is TGTGCCAGTTCCCCACCGAGACCGGGACTGGTCTACAATGAGCAGTTCTTC.